This TCR beta chain is drawn from a study of T cells in Graves' hyperthyroidism and ophthalmopathy. Study findings and constraints: Blood also contained most expanded thyroid clonotypes above 0.001.

Germline loops: CDR1 LNHDA, CDR2 SQIVND (reference sequence). CDR3 length: 15 residues. Trimming took 8 bases from V and 13 from J, leaving 26 bases between them. Hyperthyroidism patients were newly diagnosed, had disease duration under 2 months, and were aged 18 to 65 years. In making diagnoses, clinical symptoms, serum thyroxine and TRAb, thyroid ultrasound and orbital computed tomography were all used. Fresh 10 ml peripheral blood yielded PBMCs. TCR beta CDR3 regions were amplified from RNA transcripts. TCR CDR3 regions were first amplified by RT-PCR with HTBI primers. TCRdb fed the multiplex PCR reads into MiXCR, producing one record per CDR3 protein. The sample yields fewer than 300,000 distinct CDR3 sequences, around 15% seen once. Points on this clonotype: The antigen is undetermined.

The chain has TRBV19 and TRBJ1-4, with D possibly being TRBD1 (5 bases). This receptor was identified in a woman between 50 and 59 years old with Graves' hyperthyroidism that later progressed to Graves' ophthalmopathy. The sequenced material came from blood. The CDR3 sequence is CASGRTQGLTLGLFF. Written as DNA, the CDR3 is TGTGCCAGTGGTAGGACACAAGGTCTAACCCTAGGACTGTTTTTT.